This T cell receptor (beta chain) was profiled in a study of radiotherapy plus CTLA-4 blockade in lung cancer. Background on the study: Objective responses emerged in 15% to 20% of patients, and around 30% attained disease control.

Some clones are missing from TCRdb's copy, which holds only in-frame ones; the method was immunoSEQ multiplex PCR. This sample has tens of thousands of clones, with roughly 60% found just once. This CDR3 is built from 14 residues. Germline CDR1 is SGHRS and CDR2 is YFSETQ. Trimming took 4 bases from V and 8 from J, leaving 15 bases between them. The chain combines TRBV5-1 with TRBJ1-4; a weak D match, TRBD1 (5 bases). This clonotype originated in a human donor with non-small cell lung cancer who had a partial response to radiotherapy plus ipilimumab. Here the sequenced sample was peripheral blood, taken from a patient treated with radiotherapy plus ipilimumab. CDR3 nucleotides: TGCGCCAGCAGCCGGCAGGGTCATAAGGAAAAACTGTTTTTT. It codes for CASSRQGHKEKLFF.